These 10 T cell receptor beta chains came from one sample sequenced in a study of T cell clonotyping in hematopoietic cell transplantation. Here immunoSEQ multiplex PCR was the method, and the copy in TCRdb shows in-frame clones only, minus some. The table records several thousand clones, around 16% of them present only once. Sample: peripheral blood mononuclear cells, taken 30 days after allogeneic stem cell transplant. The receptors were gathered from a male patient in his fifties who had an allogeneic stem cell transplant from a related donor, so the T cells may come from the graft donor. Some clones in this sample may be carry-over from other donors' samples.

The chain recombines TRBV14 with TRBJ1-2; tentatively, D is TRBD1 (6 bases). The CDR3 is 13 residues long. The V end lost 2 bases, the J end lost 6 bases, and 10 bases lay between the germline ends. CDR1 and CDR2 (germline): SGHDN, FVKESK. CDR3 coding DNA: TGTGCCAGCAGCCAAAGGGACATAAATGGCTACACCTTC. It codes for CASSQRDINGYTF.

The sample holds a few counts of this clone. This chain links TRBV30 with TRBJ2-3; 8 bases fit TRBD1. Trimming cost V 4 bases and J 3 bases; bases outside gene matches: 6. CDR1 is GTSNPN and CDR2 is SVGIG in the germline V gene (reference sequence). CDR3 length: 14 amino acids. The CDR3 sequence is CAWTKQGATDTQYF. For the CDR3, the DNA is TGTGCCTGGACCAAGCAGGGGGCAACAGATACGCAGTATTTT.

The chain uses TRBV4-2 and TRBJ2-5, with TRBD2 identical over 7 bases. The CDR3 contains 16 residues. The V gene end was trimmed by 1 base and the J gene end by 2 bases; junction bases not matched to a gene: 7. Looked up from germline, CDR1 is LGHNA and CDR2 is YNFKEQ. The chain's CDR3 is CASSQVVGGEQETQYF. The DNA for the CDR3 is TGTGCCAGCAGCCAAGTCGTGGGGGGGGAACAAGAGACCCAGTACTTC.

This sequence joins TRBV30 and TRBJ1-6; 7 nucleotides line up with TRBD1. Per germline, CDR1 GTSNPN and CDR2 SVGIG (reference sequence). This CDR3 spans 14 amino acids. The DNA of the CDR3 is TGTGCTACTACCCCAAACAGGGGCCACTCACCCCTCCACTTT. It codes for CATTPNRGHSPLHF.

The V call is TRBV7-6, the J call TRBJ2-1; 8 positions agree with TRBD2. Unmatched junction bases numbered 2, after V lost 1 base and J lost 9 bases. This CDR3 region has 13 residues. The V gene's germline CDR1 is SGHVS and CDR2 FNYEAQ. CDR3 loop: CASSLGLASEQFF. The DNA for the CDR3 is TGTGCCAGCAGCTTAGGACTAGCGAGTGAGCAGTTCTTC.

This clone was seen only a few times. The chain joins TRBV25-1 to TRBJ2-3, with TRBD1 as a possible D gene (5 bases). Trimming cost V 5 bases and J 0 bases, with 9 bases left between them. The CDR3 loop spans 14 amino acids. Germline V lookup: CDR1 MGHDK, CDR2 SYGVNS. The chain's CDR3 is CASSLGHSTDTQYF. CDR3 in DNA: TGTGCCAGCAGTCTGGGGCACAGCACAGATACGCAGTATTTT.

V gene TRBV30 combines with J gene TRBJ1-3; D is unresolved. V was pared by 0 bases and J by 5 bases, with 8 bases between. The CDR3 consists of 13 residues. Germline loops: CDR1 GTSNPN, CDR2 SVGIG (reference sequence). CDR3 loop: CAWSVSGRNTIYF. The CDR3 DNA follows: TGTGCCTGGAGTGTGTCGGGGAGAAACACCATATATTTT. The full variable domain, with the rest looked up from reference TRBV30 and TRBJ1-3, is SQTIHQWPATLVQPVGSPLSLECTVEGTSNPNLYWYRQAAGRGLQLLFYSVGIGQISSEVPQNLSASRPQDRQFILSSKKLLLSDSGFYLCAWSVSGRNTIYFGEGSWLTVV.

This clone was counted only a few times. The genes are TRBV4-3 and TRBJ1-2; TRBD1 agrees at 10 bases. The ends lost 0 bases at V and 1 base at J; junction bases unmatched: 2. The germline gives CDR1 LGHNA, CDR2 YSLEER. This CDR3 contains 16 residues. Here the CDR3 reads CASSQDGTGVNYGYTF. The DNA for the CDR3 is TGCGCCAGCAGCCAAGATGGGACAGGGGTTAACTATGGCTACACCTTC.

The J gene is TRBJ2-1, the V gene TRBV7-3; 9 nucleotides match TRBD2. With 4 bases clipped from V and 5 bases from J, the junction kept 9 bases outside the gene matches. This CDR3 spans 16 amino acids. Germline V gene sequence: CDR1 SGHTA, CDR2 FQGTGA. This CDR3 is CASSSLAGTRNNEQFF. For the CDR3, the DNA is TGTGCCAGCAGCTCCCTAGCGGGGACTCGGAACAATGAGCAGTTCTTC.

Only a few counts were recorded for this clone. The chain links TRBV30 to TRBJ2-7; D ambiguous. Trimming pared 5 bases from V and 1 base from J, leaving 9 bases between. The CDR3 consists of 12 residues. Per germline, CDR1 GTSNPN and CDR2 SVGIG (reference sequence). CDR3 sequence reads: CAWGPWSYEQYF. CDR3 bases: TGTGCCTGGGGTCCGTGGTCCTACGAGCAGTACTTC.